The 14 T cell receptor beta chains below all came from one sample that was sequenced in a study of T-cell reconstitution after alpha-beta-depleted transplantation in children. Preparation of the TCRbeta library was carried out with unique molecular identifiers. MiXCR, applied by TCRdb to the PCR reads, yields one record per CDR3 protein. The data show tens of thousands of distinct CDR3 sequences, approximately 11% seen once. This specimen consisted of PBMCs from the stem cell graft donor, obtained from the stem cell graft. The receptor set was obtained from a human donor who donated a stem cell graft to a child with chronic granulomatous disease.

At least ten counts were recorded for this clonotype. This chain uses TRBV20-1 with TRBJ1-4; no firm D call. Germline values: CDR1 DFQATT, CDR2 SNEGSKA (reference sequence). The CDR3 sequence is 14 residues long. Trimming removed 5 bases at V and 7 bases at J, with 17 bases between. The CDR3 region has the DNA TGCAGTGCTTTAGAGAATCTCCGGGGTGAAAAACTGTTTTTT. It encodes CSALENLRGEKLFF.

This clonotype was counted between two and nine times. V usage is TRBV4-3 and J usage is TRBJ2-3; a possible D gene is TRBD1 (6 bases). The CDR3 is 15 residues long. V lost 2 bases and J 4 bases, leaving 13 bases between the germline ends. Germline-derived CDR1 and CDR2 are LGHNA and YSLEER. The CDR3 loop reads CASSQRWGPPDTQYF. CDR3 DNA sequence: TGCGCCAGCAGCCAACGTTGGGGGCCCCCAGATACGCAGTATTTT.

This clonotype was detected many times. The rearrangement links TRBV12-3 or TRBV12-4 to TRBJ2-7; TRBD1 might be the D (5 bases). This CDR3 is 16 amino acids long. Trimming removed 1 base at V and 0 bases at J, with 13 bases between. The CDR3 DNA sequence: TGTGCCAGCAGTTTAGGGACACTACCGAGCTCCTACGAGCAGTACTTC. Translating it yields CASSLGTLPSSYEQYF.

This clonotype is labeled as medium-sized. The chain carries TRBV10-3 and TRBJ1-5, with 7 bases aligning to TRBD1. Germline assignment: CDR1 ENHRY and CDR2 SYGVKD. V lost 6 bases to trimming and J lost 6 bases; unmatched junction nucleotides: 11. This CDR3 is 15 amino acids long. The chain's CDR3 is CAISKTGVGGQPQHF. The CDR3 nucleotides are TGTGCCATCAGCAAAACAGGGGTCGGAGGTCAGCCCCAGCATTTT.

J is TRBJ1-2 and V is TRBV9, with D unresolved. Trimming shortened V by 4 bases and J by 7 bases, and 8 bases separated the two germline ends. The CDR3 contains 11 residues. Germline values: CDR1 SGDLS, CDR2 YYNGEE. CDR3 in amino acids: CASSNVGGYTF. The DNA for the CDR3 is TGTGCCAGCAGCAACGTTGGTGGCTACACCTTC.

This clonotype came up many times. The J gene is TRBJ2-1, the V gene TRBV6-5; 8 positions match TRBD2. With V trimmed by 2 bases and J by 6 bases, 6 bases remained unmatched. This CDR3 is 15 amino acids long. The germline gives CDR1 MNHEY, CDR2 SVGAGI. The CDR3 DNA sequence: TGTGCCAGCAGTTACGGGTCGGGAGGGGGCAATGAGCAGTTCTTC. Translation: CASSYGSGGGNEQFF.

This clonotype was seen ten or more times. The chain links TRBV6-1 to TRBJ2-5; 7 nucleotides match TRBD2. Trimming at V came to 3 bases and at J to 2 bases, leaving 9 bases not matched to a gene. The CDR3 totals 16 residues. The germline gives CDR1 MNHNS, CDR2 SASEGT. CDR3 residues: CASSDIAGVGQETQYF. CDR3 DNA sequence: TGTGCCAGCAGTGATATTGCGGGAGTAGGACAAGAGACCCAGTACTTC.

This clonotype has a count of ten or more. The chain joins TRBV7-8 to TRBJ1-6; a weak D match, TRBD1 (6 bases). The CDR3 is 17 amino acids. Trimming removed 1 base at V and 5 bases at J, with 15 bases between. The germline CDR1 and CDR2 sequences are SGHVS and FQNEAQ. In DNA, the CDR3 is TGTGCCAGCAGCTTAGTACGAGGGGGGCGGGATAATTCACCCCTCCACTTT. Translation: CASSLVRGGRDNSPLHF. The whole variable domain, filled in from reference TRBV7-8 and TRBJ1-6, reads GAGVSQSPRYKVAKRGQDVALRCDPISGHVSLFWYQQALGQGPEFLTYFQNEAQLDKSGLPSDRFFAERPEGSVSTLKIQRTQQEDSAVYLCASSLVRGGRDNSPLHFGNGTRLTVT.

This clonotype was recorded many times. The chain uses TRBV15 and TRBJ2-7; 9 bases fit TRBD1. The germline V gene encodes CDR1 LNHNV and CDR2 YYDKDF (reference sequence). The V segment lost 0 bases and the J segment 5 bases; nucleotides outside the gene matches: 5. The CDR3 extends over 15 amino acids. The CDR3: CATSREGTGTHEQYF. CDR3 nucleotide sequence: TGTGCCACCAGCAGAGAAGGGACAGGGACCCACGAGCAGTACTTC.

This clonotype is deemed medium-sized. This chain uses TRBV6-2 or TRBV6-3 with TRBJ1-4; D call uncertain. The germline V gene encodes CDR1 MNHEY and CDR2 SVGEGT. The ends were cut back, 10 bases at V and 4 bases at J, with 13 bases in the middle. The CDR3 loop spans 13 amino acids. The CDR3 DNA is TGTGCCACTCAGGACGGAATTAATGAAAAACTGTTTTTT. This codes for CATQDGINEKLFF.

Many counts were recorded for this clonotype. The V call is TRBV6-5, the J call TRBJ2-7, with D possibly TRBD1 on 5 matching bases. In germline, CDR1 is MNHEY, CDR2 SVGAGI. CDR3 length equals 16 residues. V was clipped by 0 bases and J by 0 bases, with 12 bases between them. CDR3 region: CASSYSRRALSYEQYF. CDR3 nucleotides: TGTGCCAGCAGTTACTCCCGCAGGGCCCTCTCCTACGAGCAGTACTTC.

With regard to this clonotype: A much larger clone differs by one base, so this may be a read error. This rearrangement joins TRBV12-3 or TRBV12-4 to TRBJ1-2; TRBD1 aligns across 8 bases. This CDR3 is 14 amino acids long. CDR3 bases: TGTGCCAGCAGTTTAACTGGACAGGGTAGTGGCGACACCTTC. This codes for CASSLTGQGSGDTF.

This clonotype came up a few times. This chain uses TRBV7-2 with TRBJ2-7; D is perhaps TRBD1 (5 bases). The CDR3 loop spans 12 amino acids. Germline V gene data show CDR1 as SGHTA and CDR2 as FQGNSA. The ends were cut back, 7 bases at V and 1 base at J, with 8 bases in the middle. The CDR3 loop is CASTRQSYEQYF. The CDR3 coding sequence is TGTGCCAGCACCCGACAGTCCTACGAGCAGTACTTC.

This clonotype was seen at least ten times. The rearrangement links TRBV7-6 to TRBJ2-3, with a weak D call TRBD2 (5 bases). Trimming removed 2 bases at V and 2 bases at J, with 17 bases between. The germline gives CDR1 SGHVS, CDR2 FNYEAQ. The CDR3 is made up of 17 amino acids. The CDR3: CASSLNKGGLNTDTQYF. CDR3 bases: TGTGCCAGCAGCTTAAATAAAGGCGGACTGAACACAGATACGCAGTATTTT.